This entry is about one T cell receptor beta chain. The data were produced by immunoSEQ multiplex PCR, yet TCRdb's version contains in-frame clones alone and is incomplete. The table lists about 360,000 clones, roughly 90% of them singletons. The record originates from a study of blood T cell repertoires in COVID-19. Study overall: Samples taken during acute and convalescent COVID-19 were collected in the United States, Italy and Spain. The analysed material was cDNA or gDNA that came from T cells, B-cell-depleted T cells, or PBMCs.

Losses at the gene ends were 9 bases for V and 8 bases for J; bases not matched to a gene: 7. The germline CDR1 and CDR2 sequences are MDHEN and SYDVKM. The CDR3 loop spans 12 amino acids. Seattle enrolled patients during active infection and tracked them longitudinally. The TCR originated in a woman aged 60 to 75 with COVID-19, enrolled during active disease. The gene calls are TRBV28 and TRBJ1-2; 9 positions agree with TRBD1. Sequenced sample: peripheral blood. DNA for the CDR3: TGTGCCAGAGAGGACAGGGGAGGGGGCTACACCTTC. Encoded protein: CAREDRGGGYTF.